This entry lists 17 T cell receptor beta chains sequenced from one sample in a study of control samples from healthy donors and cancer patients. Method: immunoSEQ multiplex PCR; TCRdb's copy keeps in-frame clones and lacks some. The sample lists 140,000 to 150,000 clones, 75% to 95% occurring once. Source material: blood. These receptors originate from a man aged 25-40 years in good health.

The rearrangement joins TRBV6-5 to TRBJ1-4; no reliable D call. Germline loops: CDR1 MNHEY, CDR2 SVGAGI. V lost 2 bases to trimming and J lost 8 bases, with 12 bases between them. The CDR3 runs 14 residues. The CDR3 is CASSYLGIHEKLFF. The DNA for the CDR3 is TGTGCCAGCAGTTACCTGGGAATTCACGAAAAACTGTTTTTT.

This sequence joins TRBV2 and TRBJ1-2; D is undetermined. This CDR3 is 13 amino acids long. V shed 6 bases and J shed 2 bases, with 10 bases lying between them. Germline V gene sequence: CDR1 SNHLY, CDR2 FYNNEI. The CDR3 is CASRFDTNYGYTF. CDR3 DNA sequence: TGTGCCAGCAGATTCGACACCAACTATGGCTACACCTTC.

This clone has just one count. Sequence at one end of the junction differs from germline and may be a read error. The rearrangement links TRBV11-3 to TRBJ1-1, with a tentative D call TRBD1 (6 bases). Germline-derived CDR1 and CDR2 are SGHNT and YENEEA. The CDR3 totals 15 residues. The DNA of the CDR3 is TGTGCCAGCGGCTTAGGGGGTGATCGGGACACTGAAGCTTTCTTT. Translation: CASGLGGDRDTEAFF.

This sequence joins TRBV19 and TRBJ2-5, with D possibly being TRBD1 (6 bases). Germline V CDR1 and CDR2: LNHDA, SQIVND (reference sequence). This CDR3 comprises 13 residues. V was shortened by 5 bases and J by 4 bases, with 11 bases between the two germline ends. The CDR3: CASSDTGLETQYF. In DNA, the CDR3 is TGTGCCAGTAGTGATACAGGGTTAGAGACCCAGTACTTC.

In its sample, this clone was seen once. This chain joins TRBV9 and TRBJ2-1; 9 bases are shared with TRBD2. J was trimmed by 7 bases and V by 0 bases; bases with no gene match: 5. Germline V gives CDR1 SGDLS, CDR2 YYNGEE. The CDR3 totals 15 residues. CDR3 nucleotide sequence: TGTGCCAGCAGCGTAGGACTAGCGGCCAGGAATGAGCAGTTCTTC. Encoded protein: CASSVGLAARNEQFF.

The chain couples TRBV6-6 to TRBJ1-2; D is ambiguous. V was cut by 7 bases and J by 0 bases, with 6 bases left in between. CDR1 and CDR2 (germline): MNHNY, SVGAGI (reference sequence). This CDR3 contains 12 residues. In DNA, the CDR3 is TGTGCCAGCACGGCCGCTAACTATGGCTACACCTTC. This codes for CASTAANYGYTF.

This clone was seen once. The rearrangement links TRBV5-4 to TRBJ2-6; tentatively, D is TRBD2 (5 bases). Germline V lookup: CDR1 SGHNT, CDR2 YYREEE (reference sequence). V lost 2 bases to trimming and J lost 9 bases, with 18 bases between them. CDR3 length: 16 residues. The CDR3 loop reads CASSLILDTRVNVLTF. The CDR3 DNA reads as TGTGCCAGCAGCTTAATACTAGACACTCGGGTCAACGTCCTGACTTTC.

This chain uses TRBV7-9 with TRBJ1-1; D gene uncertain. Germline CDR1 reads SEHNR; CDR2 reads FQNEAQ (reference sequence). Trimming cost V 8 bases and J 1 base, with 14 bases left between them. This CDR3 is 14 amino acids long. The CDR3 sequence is CASARVLGNTEAFF. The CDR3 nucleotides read TGTGCCAGCGCAAGGGTCTTGGGGAACACTGAAGCTTTCTTT.

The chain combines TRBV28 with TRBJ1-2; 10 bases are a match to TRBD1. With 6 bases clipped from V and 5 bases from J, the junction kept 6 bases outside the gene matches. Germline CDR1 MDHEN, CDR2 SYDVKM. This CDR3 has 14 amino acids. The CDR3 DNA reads TGTGCCAGCAGCGACAGGGGGCGTGTGTATGGCTACACCTTC. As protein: CASSDRGRVYGYTF.

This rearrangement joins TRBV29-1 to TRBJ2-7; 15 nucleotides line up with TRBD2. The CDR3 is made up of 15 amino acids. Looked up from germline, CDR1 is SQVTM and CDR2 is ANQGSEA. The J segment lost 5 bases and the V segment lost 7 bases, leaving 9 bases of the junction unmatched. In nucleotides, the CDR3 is TGCAGCGCCTCCCGGACTAGCGGGGGGGCGCACGAGCAGTACTTC. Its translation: CSASRTSGGAHEQYF.

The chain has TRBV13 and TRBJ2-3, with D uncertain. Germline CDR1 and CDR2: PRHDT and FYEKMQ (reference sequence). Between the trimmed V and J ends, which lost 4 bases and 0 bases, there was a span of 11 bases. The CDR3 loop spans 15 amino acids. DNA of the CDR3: TGTGCCAGCAGCTCATCCTCCTCTAGCACAGATACGCAGTATTTT. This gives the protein CASSSSSSSTDTQYF. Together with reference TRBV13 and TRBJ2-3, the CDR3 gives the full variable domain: AAGVIQSPRHLIKEKRETATLKCYPIPRHDTVYWYQQGPGQDPQFLISFYEKMQSDKGSIPDRFSAQQFSDYHSELNMSSLELGDSALYFCASSSSSSSTDTQYFGPGTRLTVL.

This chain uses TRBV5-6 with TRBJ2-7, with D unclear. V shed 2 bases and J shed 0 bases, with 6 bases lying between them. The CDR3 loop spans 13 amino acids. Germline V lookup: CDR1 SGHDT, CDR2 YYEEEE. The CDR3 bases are TGTGCCAGCAGCTTCGGCAGCTCCTACGAGCAGTACTTC. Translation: CASSFGSSYEQYF.

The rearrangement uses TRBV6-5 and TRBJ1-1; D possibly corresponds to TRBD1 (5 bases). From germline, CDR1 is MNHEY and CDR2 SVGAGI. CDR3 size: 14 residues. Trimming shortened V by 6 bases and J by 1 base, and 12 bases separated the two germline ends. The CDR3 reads CASSPRVGNTEAFF. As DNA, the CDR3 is TGTGCCAGCAGCCCCAGGGTGGGGAACACTGAAGCTTTCTTT.

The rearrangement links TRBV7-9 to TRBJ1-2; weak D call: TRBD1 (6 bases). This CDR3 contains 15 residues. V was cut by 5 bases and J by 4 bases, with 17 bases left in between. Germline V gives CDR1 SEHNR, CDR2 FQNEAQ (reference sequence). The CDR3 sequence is CASSLSTGLGYGYTF. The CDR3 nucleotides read TGTGCCAGCAGCCTGTCGACAGGTTTGGGCTATGGCTACACCTTC.

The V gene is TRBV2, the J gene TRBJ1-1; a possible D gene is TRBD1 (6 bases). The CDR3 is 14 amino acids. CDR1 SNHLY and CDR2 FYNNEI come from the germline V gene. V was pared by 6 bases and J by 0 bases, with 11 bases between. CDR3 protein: CASRDSRLNTEAFF. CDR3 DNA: TGTGCCAGCAGGGACAGTAGATTGAACACTGAAGCTTTCTTT.

DNA for the CDR3: TGTGCCAGCAGCCCCAGGACAGGCGAATATGAAAAACTGTTTTTT. Its protein product is CASSPRTGEYEKLFF. The rearrangement joins TRBV28 to TRBJ1-4; 7 nucleotides align to TRBD1. CDR3 length equals 15 residues. V was pared by 6 bases and J by 6 bases, with 10 bases of the junction left unmatched. Per the germline V gene, CDR1 is MDHEN and CDR2 is SYDVKM. The variable domain in full, completed from reference TRBV28 and TRBJ1-4, reads DVKVTQSSRYLVKRTGEKVFLECVQDMDHENMFWYRQDPGLGLRLIYFSYDVKMKEKGDIPEGYSVSREKKERFSLILESASTNQTSMYLCASSPRTGEYEKLFFGSGTQLSVL.

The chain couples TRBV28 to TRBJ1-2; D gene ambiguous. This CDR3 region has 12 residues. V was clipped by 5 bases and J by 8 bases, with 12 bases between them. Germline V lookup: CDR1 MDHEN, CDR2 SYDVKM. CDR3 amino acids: CASSTLQRGYTF. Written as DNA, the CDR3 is TGTGCCAGCAGTACTCTTCAGCGGGGCTACACCTTC.